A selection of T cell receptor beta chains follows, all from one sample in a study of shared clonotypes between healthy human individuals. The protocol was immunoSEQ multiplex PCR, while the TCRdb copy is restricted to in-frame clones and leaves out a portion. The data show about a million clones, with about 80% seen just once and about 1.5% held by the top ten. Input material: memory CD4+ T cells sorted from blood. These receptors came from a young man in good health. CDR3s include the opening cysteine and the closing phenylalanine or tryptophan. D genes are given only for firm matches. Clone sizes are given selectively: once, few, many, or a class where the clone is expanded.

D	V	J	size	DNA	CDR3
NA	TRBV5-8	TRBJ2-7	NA	TGTGCCAGCAGCTTGGTGACTGCCGCCTACGAGCAGTACTTC	CASSLVTAAYEQYF
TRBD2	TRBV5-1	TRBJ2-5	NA	TGCGCCAGCAGCCCATCCACTAGCGGCCAAGAGACCCAGTACTTC	CASSPSTSGQETQYF
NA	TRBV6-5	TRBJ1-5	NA	TGTGCCAGCAGAGAGGACAGACTATCTAATCAGCCCCAGCATTTT	CASREDRLSNQPQHF
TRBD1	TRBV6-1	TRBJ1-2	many	TGTGCCAGCAGTCGGACAGGGGGCTTGGTAGATGGCTACACCTTC	CASSRTGGLVDGYTF
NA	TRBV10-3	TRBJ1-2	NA	TGTGCCATCAGTGAGTCGGCCTTCTGGGTTAACTATGGCTACACCTTC	CAISESAFWVNYGYTF
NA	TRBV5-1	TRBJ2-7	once	TGCGCCAGCAGCTTGGAGGGCGCCCCCTACGAGCAGTACTTC	CASSLEGAPYEQYF
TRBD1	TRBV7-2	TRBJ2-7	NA	TGTGCCAGCAGCTCCCGGGACAGGGCATCCCAGCAGTACTTC	CASSSRDRASQQYF
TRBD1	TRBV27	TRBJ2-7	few	TGTGCCAGCAGTTTAAAGGGACAGTTCGCATTTATCTCCTACGAGCAGTACTTC	CASSLKGQFAFISYEQYF
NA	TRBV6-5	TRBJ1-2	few	TGTGCCACCCCCCGGGGGATTAGGGATGGCTACACCTTC	CATPRGIRDGYTF
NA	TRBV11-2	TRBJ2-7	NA	TGTGCCAGCAGCTTAGAGGTCACAGAATCCTACGAGCAGTACTTC	CASSLEVTESYEQYF
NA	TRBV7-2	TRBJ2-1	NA	TGTGCCAGCAGATCCCTAGAGCGGAACAATGAGCAGTTCTTC	CASRSLERNNEQFF
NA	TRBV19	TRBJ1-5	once	TGTGCCAGTAGCCGGGGTCCCAATCAGCCCCAGCATTTT	CASSRGPNQPQHF
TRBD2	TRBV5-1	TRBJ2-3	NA	TGCGCCACCACCTGGGGGGGTGCTAGCACAGATACGCAGTATTTT	CATTWGGASTDTQYF
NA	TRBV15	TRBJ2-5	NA	TGTGCCACCAGCAGGAAGTACCAAGAGACCCAGTACTTC	CATSRKYQETQYF
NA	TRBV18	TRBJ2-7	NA	TGTGCCAGCTCACCACCGGGGGCTACGAGCTACGAGCAGTACTTC	CASSPPGATSYEQYF
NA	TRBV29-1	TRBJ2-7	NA	TGCAGCGTTGGCCGGGGCCTTTACGAGCAGTACTTC	CSVGRGLYEQYF
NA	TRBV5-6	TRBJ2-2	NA	TGTGCCAGCAGCCACCCCGGGCCCACCGGGGAGCTGTTTTTT	CASSHPGPTGELFF
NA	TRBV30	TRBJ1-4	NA	TGTGCCTGGAGCCGAGACACAGGGAAGGGAGAAAAACTGTTTTTT	CAWSRDTGKGEKLFF
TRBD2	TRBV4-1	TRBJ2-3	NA	TGCGCCAGCAGCCTCCTAGGGACTAGCGGGGGGGCTGATACGCAGTATTTT	CASSLLGTSGGADTQYF
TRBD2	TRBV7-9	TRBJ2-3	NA	TGTGCCAGCAGCCCGGGGACTAGCGGGAGAGGCGGTACGCAGTATTTT	CASSPGTSGRGGTQYF
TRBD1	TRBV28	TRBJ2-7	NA	TGTGCCAGCCAGCTTCCGGGACAGGGTTCTAACGAGCAGTACTTC	CASQLPGQGSNEQYF
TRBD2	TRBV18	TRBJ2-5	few	TGTGCCAGCTCAGCTAGCGGGGCCCGAACTGAGGAGACCCAGTACTTC	CASSASGARTEETQYF
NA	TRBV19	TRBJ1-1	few	TGTGCCAGTAGTATTTTTACCGGCACTGAAGCTTTCTTT	CASSIFTGTEAFF
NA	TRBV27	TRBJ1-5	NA	TGTGCCAGCAGAAAGTTGGGGGTTAGCAATCAGCCCCAGCATTTT	CASRKLGVSNQPQHF
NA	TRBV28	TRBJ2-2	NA	TGTGCCAGCAGTCAACAGGGCTCGGGCACCGGGGAGCTGTTTTTT	CASSQQGSGTGELFF
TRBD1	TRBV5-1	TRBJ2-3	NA	TGCGCCAGCAGCCAACAGGGGTCCACAGATACGCAGTATTTT	CASSQQGSTDTQYF
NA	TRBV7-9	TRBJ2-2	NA	TGTGCCAGCAGCTCGGATCTGGGTCCGAACACCGGGGAGCTGTTTTTT	CASSSDLGPNTGELFF
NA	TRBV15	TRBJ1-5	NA	TGTGCCACTGCGGGACTGCTCCTGGGTCAGCCCCAGCATTTT	CATAGLLLGQPQHF
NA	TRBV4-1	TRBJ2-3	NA	TGCGCCAGCAGCCAAGATCCGGGGGTCCGCACAGATACGCAGTATTTT	CASSQDPGVRTDTQYF
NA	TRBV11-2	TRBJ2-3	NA	TGTGCCAGCAGCTTAGACTATTTAGATACGCAGTATTTT	CASSLDYLDTQYF
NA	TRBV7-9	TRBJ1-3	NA	TGTGCCAGCAACTCTTCCACGGGGATCCCGCACACCATATATTTT	CASNSSTGIPHTIYF
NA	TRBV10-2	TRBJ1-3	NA	TGCGCCAGTAGAGAGCTCGGCTCTGGAAACACCATATATTTT	CASRELGSGNTIYF
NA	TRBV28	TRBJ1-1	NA	TGTGCCAGCAGTTTATCCCGACATCCTGAAGCTTTCTTT	CASSLSRHPEAFF
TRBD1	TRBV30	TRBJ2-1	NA	TGTGCCTGGAGACTACAGGGGGCATGGGGCAATGAGCAGTTCTTC	CAWRLQGAWGNEQFF
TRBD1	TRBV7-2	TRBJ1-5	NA	TGTGCCAGCAGCGCCCGGGACAGGGGGAGTCAGCCCCAGCATTTT	CASSARDRGSQPQHF
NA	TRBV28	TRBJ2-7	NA	TGTGCCAGCAGTTTATCTCCAGGGCAGCACGAGCAGTACTTC	CASSLSPGQHEQYF
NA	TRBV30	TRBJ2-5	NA	TGTGCCTGGAGTGGGGGGGCCGCGGAGACCCAGTACTTC	CAWSGGAAETQYF
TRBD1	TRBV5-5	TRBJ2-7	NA	TGTGCCAGCAGCTTAGGCGGGGGACAGGGGTTTTACGAGCAGTACTTC	CASSLGGGQGFYEQYF
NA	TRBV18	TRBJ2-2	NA	TGTGCCAGCTCAACCCAGGCCGGGGAGCTGTTTTTT	CASSTQAGELFF
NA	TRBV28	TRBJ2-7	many	TGTGCCAGCAGTTTAAGGGGGGAGCAGTACTTC	CASSLRGEQYF
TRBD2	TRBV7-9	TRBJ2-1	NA	TGTGCCAGCAGCTTAGGCGGGACTAGCGGGAGGGCCGTTGAGCAGTTCTTC	CASSLGGTSGRAVEQFF
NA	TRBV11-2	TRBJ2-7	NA	TGTGCCAGCAGCTCGTTAGTGCGGCAGTACTTC	CASSSLVRQYF
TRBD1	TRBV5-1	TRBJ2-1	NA	TGCGCCAGCAGCTCAGGACAGGTCCCGGGTAATGAGCAGTTCTTC	CASSSGQVPGNEQFF
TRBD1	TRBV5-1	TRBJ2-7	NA	TGCGCCAGCAGCTTGTCAGGGGGACGCTACGAGCAGTACTTC	CASSLSGGRYEQYF
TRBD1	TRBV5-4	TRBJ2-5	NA	TGTGCCAGTAACCGGGACAGGGGCCAAGAGACCCAGTACTTC	CASNRDRGQETQYF
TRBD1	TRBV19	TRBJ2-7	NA	TGTGCCAGTAGCCCCGGGACAGGGACCTACGAGCAGTACTTC	CASSPGTGTYEQYF
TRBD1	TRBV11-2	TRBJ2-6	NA	TGTGCCAGCAGCTTAGATGGTATCACAGGGGCAGGTGGGGCCAACGTCCTGACTTTC	CASSLDGITGAGGANVLTF
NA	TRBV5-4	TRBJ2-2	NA	TGTGCCAGCCGACCGGGACACACCACCGGGGAGCTGTTTTTT	CASRPGHTTGELFF